Listed here are 6 T cell receptor beta chains from one sample, sequenced in a study of CD8 T cells in Susac syndrome. Random hexamers served to reverse transcribe about 0.5 to 1 ug RNA. TCRdb called the immunoSEQ multiplex PCR reads again in MiXCR, with one record for every CDR3 protein. Of 150,000 to 200,000 distinct CDR3 sequences detected, around 95% appear once; the ten largest clones hold about 0.17%. Input material: CD8+ T cells from PBMCs. These TCRs come from a human donor with Susac syndrome.

V usage is TRBV7-2 and J usage is TRBJ2-5; 12 positions agree with TRBD1. CDR3 length: 15 residues. Germline V gene data show CDR1 as SGHTA and CDR2 as FQGNSA. J lost 5 bases, V lost 11 bases, and 12 bases had no gene match. CDR3 DNA sequence: TGTGCCGTGGGGGACAGGGGGCCTATCGGGGAGACCCAGTACTTC. Translating gives CAVGDRGPIGETQYF.

This chain joins TRBV15 and TRBJ2-3, with 7 bases aligning to TRBD2. The J segment lost 1 base and the V segment lost 1 base, leaving 5 bases of the junction unmatched. The CDR3 has 16 residues. The germline V gene has CDR1 LNHNV and CDR2 YYDKDF (reference sequence). The DNA for the CDR3 is TGTGCCACCAGCAGAGGGGGGGGGTTTCGCACAGATACGCAGTATTTT. Translated: CATSRGGGFRTDTQYF. The full variable domain, completed using reference TRBV15 and TRBJ2-3, is DAMVIQNPRYQVTQFGKPVTLSCSQTLNHNVMYWYQQKSSQAPKLLFHYYDKDFNNEADTPDNFQSRRPNTSFCFLDIRSPGLGDTAMYLCATSRGGGFRTDTQYFGPGTRLTVL.

This chain links TRBV7-3 with TRBJ2-3; 13 bases align to TRBD2. The CDR3 consists of 17 residues. From germline, CDR1 is SGHTA and CDR2 FQGTGA. V was pared by 3 bases and J by 2 bases, with 5 bases of the junction left unmatched. In nucleotides, the CDR3 is TGTGCCAGCAGCTTGGGACTAGCGGGGTCTTACACAGATACGCAGTATTTT. Translated, it gives CASSLGLAGSYTDTQYF.

V is TRBV20-1 and J is TRBJ2-1; 11 bases match TRBD2. The CDR3 extends over 14 amino acids. Per germline, CDR1 DFQATT and CDR2 SNEGSKA (reference sequence). Unmatched junction bases numbered 9, after V lost 7 bases and J lost 7 bases. The CDR3 spells CSGPTSGISNEQFF. The CDR3 DNA reads TGCAGTGGCCCGACTAGCGGGATAAGTAATGAGCAGTTCTTC.

This clonotype was recorded only once. The chain uses TRBV28 and TRBJ2-7, with TRBD1 identical over 11 bases. This CDR3 has 16 residues. The junction had 8 bases not matched to a gene; V was cut back by 3 bases and J by 4 bases. The germline V gene has CDR1 MDHEN and CDR2 SYDVKM. The CDR3 bases are TGTGCCAGCAGTTTCTCCGGGACAGGGGGTCGATACGAGCAGTACTTC. Its protein product is CASSFSGTGGRYEQYF.

This chain joins TRBV5-1 and TRBJ2-5, with 11 positions matching TRBD2. CDR3 length: 15 amino acids. Germline CDR1 SGHRS, CDR2 YFSETQ. V was pared by 4 bases and J by 3 bases, with 5 bases of the junction left unmatched. The CDR3 DNA sequence: TGCGCCAGCAGCAATAGCGGGGGGGCCGAAGAGACCCAGTACTTC. This translates into CASSNSGGAEETQYF.